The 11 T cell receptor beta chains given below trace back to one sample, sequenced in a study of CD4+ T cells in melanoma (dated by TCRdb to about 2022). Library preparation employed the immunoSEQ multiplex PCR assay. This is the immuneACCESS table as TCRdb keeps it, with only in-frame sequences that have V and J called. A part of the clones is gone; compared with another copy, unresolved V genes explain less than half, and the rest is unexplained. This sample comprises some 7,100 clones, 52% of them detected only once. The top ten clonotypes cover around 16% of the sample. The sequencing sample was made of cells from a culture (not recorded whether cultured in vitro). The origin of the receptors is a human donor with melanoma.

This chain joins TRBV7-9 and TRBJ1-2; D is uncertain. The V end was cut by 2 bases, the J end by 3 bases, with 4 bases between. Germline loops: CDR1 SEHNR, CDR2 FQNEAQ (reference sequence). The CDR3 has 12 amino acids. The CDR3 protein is CASSLRDYGYTF. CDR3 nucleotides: TGTGCCAGCAGCTTAAGGGACTATGGCTACACCTTC. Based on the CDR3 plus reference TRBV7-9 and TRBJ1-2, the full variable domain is DTGVSQNPRHKITKRGQNVTFRCDPISEHNRLYWYRQTLGQGPEFLTYFQNEAQLEKSRLLSDRFSAERPKGSFSTLEIQRTEQGDSAMYLCASSLRDYGYTFGSGTRLTVV.

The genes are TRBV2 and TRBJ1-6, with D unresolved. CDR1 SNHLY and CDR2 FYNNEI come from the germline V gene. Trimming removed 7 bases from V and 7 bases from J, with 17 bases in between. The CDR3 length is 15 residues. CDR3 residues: CASNGRTTSNSPLHF. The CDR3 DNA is TGTGCCAGCAACGGCAGAACCACCTCGAATTCACCCCTCCACTTT. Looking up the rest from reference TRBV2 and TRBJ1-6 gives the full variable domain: EPEVTQTPSHQVTQMGQEVILRCVPISNHLYFYWYRQILGQKVEFLVSFYNNEISEKSEIFDDQFSVERPDGSNFTLKIRSTKLEDSAMYFCASNGRTTSNSPLHFGNGTRLTVT.

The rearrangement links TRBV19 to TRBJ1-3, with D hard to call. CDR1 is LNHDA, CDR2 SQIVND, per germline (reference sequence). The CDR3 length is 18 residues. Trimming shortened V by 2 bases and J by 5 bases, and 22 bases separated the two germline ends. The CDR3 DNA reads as TGTGCCAGTAGTATAATGGCCGGAACGAGCCCTCAGCGAAACACCATATATTTT. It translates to CASSIMAGTSPQRNTIYF. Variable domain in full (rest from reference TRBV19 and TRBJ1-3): DGGITQSPKYLFRKEGQNVTLSCEQNLNHDAMYWYRQDPGQGLRLIYYSQIVNDFQKGDIAEGYSVSREKKESFPLTVTSAQKNPTAFYLCASSIMAGTSPQRNTIYFGEGSWLTVV.

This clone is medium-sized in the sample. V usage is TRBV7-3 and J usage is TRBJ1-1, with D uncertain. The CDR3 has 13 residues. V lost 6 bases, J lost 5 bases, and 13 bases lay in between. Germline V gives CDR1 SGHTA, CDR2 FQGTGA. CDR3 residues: CASSNEVGTEAFF. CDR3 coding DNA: TGTGCCAGCAGTAACGAGGTTGGAACTGAAGCTTTCTTT.

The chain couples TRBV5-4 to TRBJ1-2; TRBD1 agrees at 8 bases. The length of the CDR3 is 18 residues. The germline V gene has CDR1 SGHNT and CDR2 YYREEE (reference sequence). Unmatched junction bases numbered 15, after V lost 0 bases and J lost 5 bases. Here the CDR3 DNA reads TGTGCCAGCAGCTTGGGTGGGCCAGGGGGCGCGAAGATGTATGGCTACACCTTC. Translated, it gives CASSLGGPGGAKMYGYTF.

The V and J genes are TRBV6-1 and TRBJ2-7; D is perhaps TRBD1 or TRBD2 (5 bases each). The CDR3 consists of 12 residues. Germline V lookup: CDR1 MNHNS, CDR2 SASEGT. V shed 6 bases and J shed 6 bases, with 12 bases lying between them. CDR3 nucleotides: TGTGCCAGCAGGGGGACGAGGATCGAGCAGTACTTC. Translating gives CASRGTRIEQYF.

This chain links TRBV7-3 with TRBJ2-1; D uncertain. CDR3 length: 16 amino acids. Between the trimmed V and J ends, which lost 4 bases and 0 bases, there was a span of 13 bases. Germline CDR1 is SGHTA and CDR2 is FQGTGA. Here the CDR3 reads CASSSFGSSSYNEQFF. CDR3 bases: TGTGCCAGCAGCTCCTTCGGGTCCAGCTCCTACAATGAGCAGTTCTTC.

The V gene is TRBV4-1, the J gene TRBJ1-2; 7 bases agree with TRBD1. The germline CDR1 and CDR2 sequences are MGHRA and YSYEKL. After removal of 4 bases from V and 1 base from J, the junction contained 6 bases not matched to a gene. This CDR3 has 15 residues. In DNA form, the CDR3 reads TGCGCCAGCAGCCGAGACGACAGGGATAACTATGGCTACACCTTC. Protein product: CASSRDDRDNYGYTF.

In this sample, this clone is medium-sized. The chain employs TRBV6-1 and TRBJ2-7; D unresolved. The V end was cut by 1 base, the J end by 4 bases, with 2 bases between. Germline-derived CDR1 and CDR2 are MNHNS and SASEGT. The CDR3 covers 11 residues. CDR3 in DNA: TGTGCCAGCAGTGAAGGGTACGAGCAGTACTTC. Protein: CASSEGYEQYF.

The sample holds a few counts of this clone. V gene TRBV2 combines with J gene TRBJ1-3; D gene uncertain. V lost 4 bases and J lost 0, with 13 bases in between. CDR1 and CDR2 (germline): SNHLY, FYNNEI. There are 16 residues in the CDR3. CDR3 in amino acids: CASSGSGISSGNTIYF. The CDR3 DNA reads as TGTGCCAGCAGTGGCTCCGGGATAAGCTCTGGAAACACCATATATTTT.

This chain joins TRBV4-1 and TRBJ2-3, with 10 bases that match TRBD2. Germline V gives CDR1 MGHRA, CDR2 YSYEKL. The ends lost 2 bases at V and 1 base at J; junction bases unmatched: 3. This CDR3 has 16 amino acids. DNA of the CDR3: TGCGCCAGCAGCCAAACTAGCGGGGTACGCACAGATACGCAGTATTTT. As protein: CASSQTSGVRTDTQYF.